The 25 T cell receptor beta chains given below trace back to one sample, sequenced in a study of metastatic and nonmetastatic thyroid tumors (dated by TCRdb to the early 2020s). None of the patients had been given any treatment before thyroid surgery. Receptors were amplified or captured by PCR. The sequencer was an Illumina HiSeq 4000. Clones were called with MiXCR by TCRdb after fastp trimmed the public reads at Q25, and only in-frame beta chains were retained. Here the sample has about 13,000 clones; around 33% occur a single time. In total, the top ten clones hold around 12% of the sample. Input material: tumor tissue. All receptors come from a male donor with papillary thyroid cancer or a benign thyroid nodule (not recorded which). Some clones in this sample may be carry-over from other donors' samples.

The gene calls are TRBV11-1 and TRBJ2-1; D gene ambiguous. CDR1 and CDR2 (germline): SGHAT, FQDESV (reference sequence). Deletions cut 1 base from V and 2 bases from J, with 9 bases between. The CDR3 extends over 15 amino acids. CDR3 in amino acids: CASSLVGYAYNEQFF. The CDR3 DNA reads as TGTGCCAGCAGCTTAGTAGGGTACGCCTACAATGAGCAGTTCTTC.

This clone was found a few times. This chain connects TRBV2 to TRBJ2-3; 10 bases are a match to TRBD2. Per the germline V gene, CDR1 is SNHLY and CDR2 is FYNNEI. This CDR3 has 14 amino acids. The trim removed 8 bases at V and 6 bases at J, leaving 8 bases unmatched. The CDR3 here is CASRPSGGRDTQYF. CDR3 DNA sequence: TGTGCCAGCCGGCCTAGCGGGGGCAGGGATACGCAGTATTTT. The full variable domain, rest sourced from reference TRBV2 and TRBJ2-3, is EPEVTQTPSHQVTQMGQEVILRCVPISNHLYFYWYRQILGQKVEFLVSFYNNEISEKSEIFDDQFSVERPDGSNFTLKIRSTKLEDSAMYFCASRPSGGRDTQYFGPGTRLTVL.

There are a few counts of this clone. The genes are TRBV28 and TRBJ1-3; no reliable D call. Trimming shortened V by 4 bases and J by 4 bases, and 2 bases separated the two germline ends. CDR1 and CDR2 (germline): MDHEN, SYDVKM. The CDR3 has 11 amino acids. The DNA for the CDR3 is TGTGCCAGCAGTTCCGGAAACACCATATATTTT. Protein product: CASSSGNTIYF.

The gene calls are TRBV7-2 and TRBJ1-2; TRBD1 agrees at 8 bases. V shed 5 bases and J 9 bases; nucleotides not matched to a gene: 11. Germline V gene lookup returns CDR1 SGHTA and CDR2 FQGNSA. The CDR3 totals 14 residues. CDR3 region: CASSQGQGMACYTF. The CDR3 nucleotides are TGTGCCAGCAGCCAAGGACAGGGTATGGCATGCTACACCTTC.

CDR3 DNA: TGTGCCAGCAGCCCCGTCCCGGGACAGGGGGCGCAGGGGGAGCTGTTTTTT. It codes for CASSPVPGQGAQGELFF. The genes are TRBV11-1 and TRBJ2-2; 12 nucleotides agree with TRBD1. Germline loops: CDR1 SGHAT, CDR2 FQDESV (reference sequence). The CDR3 length is 17 residues. The ends lost 5 bases at V and 8 bases at J; junction bases unmatched: 12.

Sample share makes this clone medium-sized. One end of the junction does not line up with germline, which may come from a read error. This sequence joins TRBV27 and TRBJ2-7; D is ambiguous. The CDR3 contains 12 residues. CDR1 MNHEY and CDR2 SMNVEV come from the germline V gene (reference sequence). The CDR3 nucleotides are TGTGCCAGCAGTTCGGACCCCTATGAGCAGTACTTC. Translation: CASSSDPYEQYF.

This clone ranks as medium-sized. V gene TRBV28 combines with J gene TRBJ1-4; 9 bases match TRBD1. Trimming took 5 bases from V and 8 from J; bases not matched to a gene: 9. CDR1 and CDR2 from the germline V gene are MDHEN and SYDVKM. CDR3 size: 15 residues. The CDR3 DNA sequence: TGTGCCAGCAGTCACACCGGGACAGGGTACGAAAAACTGTTTTTT. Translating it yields CASSHTGTGYEKLFF.

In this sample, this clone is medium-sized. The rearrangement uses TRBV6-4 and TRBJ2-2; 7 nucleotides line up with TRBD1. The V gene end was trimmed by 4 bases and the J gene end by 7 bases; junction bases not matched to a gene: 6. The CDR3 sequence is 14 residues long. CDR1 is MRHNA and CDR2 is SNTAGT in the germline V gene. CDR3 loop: CASSAGGEIGELFF. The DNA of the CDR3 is TGTGCCAGCAGTGCAGGGGGAGAGATCGGGGAGCTGTTTTTT.

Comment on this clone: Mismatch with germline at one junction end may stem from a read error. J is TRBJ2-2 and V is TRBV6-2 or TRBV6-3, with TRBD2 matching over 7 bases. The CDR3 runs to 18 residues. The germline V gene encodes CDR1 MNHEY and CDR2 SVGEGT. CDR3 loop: CASSDSNQRLAVTGELFF. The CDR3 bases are TGTGCCAGCAGTGACTCGAACCAACGACTAGCCGTCACCGGGGAGCTGTTTTTT.

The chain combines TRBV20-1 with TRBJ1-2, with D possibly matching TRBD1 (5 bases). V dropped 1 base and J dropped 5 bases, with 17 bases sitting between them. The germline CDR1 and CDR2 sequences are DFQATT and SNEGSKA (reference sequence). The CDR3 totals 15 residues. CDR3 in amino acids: CSARGVRAPLYGYTF. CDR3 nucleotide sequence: TGCAGTGCTAGAGGCGTCAGGGCCCCATTGTATGGCTACACCTTC.

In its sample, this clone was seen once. The CDR3 loop reads CSAYIPLAKNIQYF. In DNA, the CDR3 is TGCAGTGCTTACATACCATTAGCCAAAAACATTCAGTACTTC. The chain employs TRBV20-1 and TRBJ2-4, with unresolved D. The germline V gene encodes CDR1 DFQATT and CDR2 SNEGSKA (reference sequence). This CDR3 contains 14 residues. The V end was cut by 5 bases, the J end by 0 bases, with 11 bases between.

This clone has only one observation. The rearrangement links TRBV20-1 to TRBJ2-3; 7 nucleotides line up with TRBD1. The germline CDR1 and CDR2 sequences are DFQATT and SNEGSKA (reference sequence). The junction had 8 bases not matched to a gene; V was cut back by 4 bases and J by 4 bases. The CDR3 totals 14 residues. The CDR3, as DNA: TGCAGTGCTACTGACAGGGATGTCGCAGATACGCAGTATTTT. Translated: CSATDRDVADTQYF.

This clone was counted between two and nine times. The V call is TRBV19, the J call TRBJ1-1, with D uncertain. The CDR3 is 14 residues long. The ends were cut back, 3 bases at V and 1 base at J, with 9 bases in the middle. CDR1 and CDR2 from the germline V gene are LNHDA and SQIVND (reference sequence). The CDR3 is CASSMGFGNTEAFF. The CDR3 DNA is TGTGCCAGTAGTATGGGGTTCGGGAACACTGAAGCTTTCTTT.

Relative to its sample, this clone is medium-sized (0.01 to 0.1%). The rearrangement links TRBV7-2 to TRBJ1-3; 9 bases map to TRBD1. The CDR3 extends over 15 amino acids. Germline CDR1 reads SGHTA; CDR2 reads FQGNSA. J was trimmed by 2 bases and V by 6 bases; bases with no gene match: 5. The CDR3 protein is CASSFTGGTGNTIYF. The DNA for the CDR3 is TGTGCCAGCAGTTTTACAGGGGGCACTGGAAACACCATATATTTT.

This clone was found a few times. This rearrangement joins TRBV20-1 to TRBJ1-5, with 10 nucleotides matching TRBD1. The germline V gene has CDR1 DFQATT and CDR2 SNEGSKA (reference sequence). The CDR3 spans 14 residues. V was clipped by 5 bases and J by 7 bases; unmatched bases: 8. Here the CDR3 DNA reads TGCAGTGCTGGGGTGGGACAGGGGTACCAGCCCCAGCATTTT. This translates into CSAGVGQGYQPQHF.

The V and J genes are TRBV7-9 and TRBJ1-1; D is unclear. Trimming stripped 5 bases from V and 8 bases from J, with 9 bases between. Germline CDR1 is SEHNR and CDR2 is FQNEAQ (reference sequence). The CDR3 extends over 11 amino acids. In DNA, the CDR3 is TGTGCCAGCAGCGGTAGTCTAGAAGCTTTCTTT. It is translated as CASSGSLEAFF.

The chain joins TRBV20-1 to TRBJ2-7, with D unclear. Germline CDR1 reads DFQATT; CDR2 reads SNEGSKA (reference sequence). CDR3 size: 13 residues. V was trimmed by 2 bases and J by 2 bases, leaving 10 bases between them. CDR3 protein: CSARFQETYEQYF. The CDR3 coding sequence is TGCAGTGCTAGATTCCAGGAGACCTACGAGCAGTACTTC.

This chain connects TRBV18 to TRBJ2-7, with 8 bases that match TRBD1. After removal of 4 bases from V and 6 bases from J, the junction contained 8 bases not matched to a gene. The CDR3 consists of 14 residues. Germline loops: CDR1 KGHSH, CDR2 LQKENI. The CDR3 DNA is TGTGCCAGCTCACGCACTGGACAGGGTGTCGAGCAGTACTTC. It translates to CASSRTGQGVEQYF.

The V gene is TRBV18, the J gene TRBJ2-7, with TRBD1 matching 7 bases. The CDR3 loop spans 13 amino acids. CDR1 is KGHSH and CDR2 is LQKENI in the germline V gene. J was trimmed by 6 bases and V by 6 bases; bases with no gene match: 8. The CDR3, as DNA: TGTGCCAGCTCGGAAAGACAGGGTCCCGAGCAGTACTTC. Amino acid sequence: CASSERQGPEQYF.

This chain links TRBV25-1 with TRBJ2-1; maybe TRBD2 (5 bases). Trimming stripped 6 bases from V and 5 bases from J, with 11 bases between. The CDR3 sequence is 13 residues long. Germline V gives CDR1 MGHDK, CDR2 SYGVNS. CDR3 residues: CASRGSGNNEQFF. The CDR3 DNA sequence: TGTGCCAGCAGAGGAAGCGGAAACAATGAGCAGTTCTTC.

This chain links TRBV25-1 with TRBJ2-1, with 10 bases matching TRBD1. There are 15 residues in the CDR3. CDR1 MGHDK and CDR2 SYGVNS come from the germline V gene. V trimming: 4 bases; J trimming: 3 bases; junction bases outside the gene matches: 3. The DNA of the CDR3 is TGTGCCAGCAGTGGGGGGACAGGGGACTACAATGAGCAGTTCTTC. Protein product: CASSGGTGDYNEQFF.

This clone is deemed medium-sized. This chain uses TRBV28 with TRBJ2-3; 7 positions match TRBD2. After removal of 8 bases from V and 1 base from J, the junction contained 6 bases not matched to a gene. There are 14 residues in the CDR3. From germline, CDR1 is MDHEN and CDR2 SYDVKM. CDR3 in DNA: TGTGCCAGCTCCTTCCTAGCGGGCACAGATACGCAGTATTTT. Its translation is CASSFLAGTDTQYF.

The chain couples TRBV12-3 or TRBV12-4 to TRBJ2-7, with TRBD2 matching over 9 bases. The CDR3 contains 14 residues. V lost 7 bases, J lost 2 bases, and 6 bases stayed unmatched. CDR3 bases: TGTGCCAGCAAACCGGGACTAGCTCCCTACGAGCAGTACTTC. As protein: CASKPGLAPYEQYF.

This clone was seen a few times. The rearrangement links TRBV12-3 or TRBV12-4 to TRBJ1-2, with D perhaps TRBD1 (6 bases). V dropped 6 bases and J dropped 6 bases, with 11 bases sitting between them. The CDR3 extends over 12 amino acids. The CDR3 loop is CASSQQGHGYTF. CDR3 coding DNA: TGTGCCAGCAGCCAGCAGGGGCATGGCTACACCTTC.

The CDR3 loop reads CASSFPGGQETQYF. In DNA form, the CDR3 reads TGTGCCAGCAGTTTTCCCGGTGGCCAAGAGACCCAGTACTTC. The V gene is TRBV12-3 or TRBV12-4, the J gene TRBJ2-5; no reliable D call. V gave up 3 bases and J gave up 1 base, with 9 bases separating them. The CDR3 runs 14 residues.